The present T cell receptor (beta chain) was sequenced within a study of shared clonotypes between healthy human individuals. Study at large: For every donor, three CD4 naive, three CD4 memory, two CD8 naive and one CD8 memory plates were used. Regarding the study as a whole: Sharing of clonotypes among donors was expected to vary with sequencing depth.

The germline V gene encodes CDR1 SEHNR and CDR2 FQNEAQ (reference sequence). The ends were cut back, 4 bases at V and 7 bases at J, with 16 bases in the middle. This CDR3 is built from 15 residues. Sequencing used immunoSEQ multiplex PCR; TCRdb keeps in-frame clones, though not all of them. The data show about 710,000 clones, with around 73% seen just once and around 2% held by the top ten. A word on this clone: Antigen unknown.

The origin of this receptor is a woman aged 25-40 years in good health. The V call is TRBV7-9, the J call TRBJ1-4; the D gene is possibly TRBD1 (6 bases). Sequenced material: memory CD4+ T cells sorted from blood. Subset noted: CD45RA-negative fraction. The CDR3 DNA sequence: TGTGCCAGCAGCTCCGGGGGCCAAGGGATTGAAAAACTGTTTTTT. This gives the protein CASSSGGQGIEKLFF.